The 27 T cell receptor beta chains below come from one sample, sequenced in a study of OX40 agonist ivuxolimab in advanced cancers. Clones were sequenced by immunoSEQ multiplex PCR, and TCRdb holds only the in-frame ones, with some missing. Of over 55,000 clones listed, 65% to 80% are singletons. Source: CD4+ or CD8+ T cells sorted from blood, taken in a trial of the OX40 agonist ivuxolimab. All receptors derive from an adult with an advanced solid tumor such as melanoma, head and neck, liver or kidney cancer.

The chain recombines TRBV6-5 with TRBJ2-3; 7 nucleotides match TRBD2. The CDR3 spans 15 residues. Germline trimming cut 5 bases from V and 2 bases from J; bases unmatched to any gene: 7. CDR1 is MNHEY and CDR2 is SVGAGI in the germline V gene. The CDR3 region has the DNA TGTGCCAGCAGTCCTCTAGCGGTACTCACAGATACGCAGTATTTT. Translated, it gives CASSPLAVLTDTQYF.

The count of this clone is one. The chain has TRBV10-1 and TRBJ1-2; D unresolved. The V end was cut by 8 bases, the J end by 1 base, with 17 bases between. This CDR3 has 15 amino acids. Per germline, CDR1 WNHNN and CDR2 SYGVQD (reference sequence). CDR3 sequence reads: CASPEREPYNYGYTF. CDR3 DNA: TGCGCCAGCCCTGAGCGAGAGCCCTATAACTATGGCTACACCTTC.

This clone showed up just once. The chain couples TRBV5-4 to TRBJ1-2; 11 bases line up with TRBD1. V was pared by 4 bases and J by 6 bases, with 2 bases of the junction left unmatched. The CDR3 length is 13 residues. Germline CDR1 SGHNT, CDR2 YYREEE (reference sequence). The CDR3 nucleotides are TGTGCCAGCAGCGAGGGACAGGGGGATGGCTACACCTTC. This gives the protein CASSEGQGDGYTF.

J is TRBJ2-7 and V is TRBV27; D is perhaps TRBD1 (7 bases). The CDR3 runs 14 residues. The V end was cut by 6 bases, the J end by 7 bases, with 19 bases between. CDR1 is MNHEY and CDR2 is SMNVEV in the germline V gene (reference sequence). The CDR3 is CASRDNRGAGEQYF. The CDR3 region has the DNA TGTGCCAGCAGGGATAACAGGGGTGCGGGGGAGCAGTACTTC.

The gene calls are TRBV27 and TRBJ2-5; tentative D call: TRBD2 (5 bases). TRBJ2-7 explains the end of the DNA better; the J call may be wrong. CDR1 MNHEY and CDR2 SMNVEV come from the germline V gene (reference sequence). The CDR3 contains 17 residues. This CDR3 reads CASSFSKRGSISYEQYF. The CDR3 region has the DNA TGTGCCAGCAGTTTCTCAAAGAGAGGGAGTATTTCCTACGAGCAGTACTTC.

This chain joins TRBV2 and TRBJ2-7; no clear D. This CDR3 region has 13 residues. CDR1 and CDR2 from the germline V gene are SNHLY and FYNNEI. The ends were cut back, 2 bases at V and 3 bases at J, with 8 bases in the middle. In DNA, the CDR3 is TGTGCCAGCAGTGAATTGGGGTACTACGAGCAGTACTTC. Its translation is CASSELGYYEQYF.

V is TRBV18 and J is TRBJ2-7, with D possibly TRBD1 on 5 matching bases. This CDR3 is built from 14 residues. Trimming shortened V by 5 bases and J by 2 bases, and 13 bases separated the two germline ends. The germline CDR1 and CDR2 sequences are KGHSH and LQKENI. The CDR3 sequence is CASSSTKGPYEQYF. CDR3 nucleotide sequence: TGTGCCAGCTCATCAACAAAGGGGCCCTACGAGCAGTACTTC.

This clone was observed a few times. The rearrangement joins TRBV12-5 to TRBJ2-7; 11 bases align to TRBD2. The CDR3 has 13 residues. J gave up 6 bases and V 6 bases, and 4 bases lay outside the gene matches. In germline, CDR1 is LGHNT, CDR2 FRNRAP. CDR3 nucleotide sequence: TGTGCTAGTGGCGGACTAGCGGGTCTCGAGCAGTACTTC. Translation gives CASGGLAGLEQYF.

The CDR3 coding sequence is TGTGCCAGCACCCGGGACAGGGAAGGGGACACGCAGTATTTT. This codes for CASTRDREGDTQYF. This chain joins TRBV2 and TRBJ2-3; 9 bases map to TRBD1. This CDR3 is built from 14 residues. The J segment lost 9 bases and the V segment lost 7 bases, leaving 11 bases of the junction unmatched. CDR1 is SNHLY and CDR2 is FYNNEI in the germline V gene.

Comments on this clone: One junction end disagrees with the germline gene, perhaps due to a read error. The J gene is TRBJ1-2, the V gene TRBV6-1; 7 bases agree with TRBD1. This CDR3 is built from 11 residues. Germline V gives CDR1 MNHNS, CDR2 SASEGT. CDR3 bases: TGTGCCAGCAGTGAAGGGGACAGCCGCTCCTTC. It is translated as CASSEGDSRSF.

This chain uses TRBV6-6 with TRBJ2-3; TRBD1 agrees at 8 bases. This CDR3 contains 15 residues. V gave up 7 bases and J gave up 3 bases; unmatched junction bases: 9. Germline V gene lookup returns CDR1 MNHNY and CDR2 SVGAGI (reference sequence). The CDR3: CASNARQGRTDTQYF. In nucleotides, the CDR3 is TGTGCCAGCAACGCCCGACAGGGGAGGACAGATACGCAGTATTTT.

This chain connects TRBV6-6 to TRBJ2-2; 8 bases map to TRBD1. Unmatched junction bases numbered 4, after V lost 6 bases and J lost 4 bases. Germline V gives CDR1 MNHNY, CDR2 SVGAGI (reference sequence). This CDR3 is built from 14 residues. CDR3 nucleotides: TGTGCCAGCAGGGACAGGGTTGGCACCGGGGAGCTGTTTTTT. Translation gives CASRDRVGTGELFF.

This chain uses TRBV7-9 with TRBJ2-1; 7 bases fit TRBD1. CDR1 and CDR2 (germline): SEHNR, FQNEAQ (reference sequence). The ends lost 1 base at V and 4 bases at J; junction bases unmatched: 4. This CDR3 is 15 amino acids long. Written as DNA, the CDR3 is TGTGCCAGCAGCTTAGGGGCAGGGGGATACAATGAGCAGTTCTTC. Translation gives CASSLGAGGYNEQFF.

This sequence joins TRBV2 and TRBJ2-5; 7 bases agree with TRBD1. Germline V gives CDR1 SNHLY, CDR2 FYNNEI. V dropped 3 bases and J dropped 12; count of bases not matched to a gene: 7. The CDR3 runs to 12 residues. CDR3 DNA: TGTGCCAGCAGTGAGCCGGGACAGATAAAGTACTTC. Protein: CASSEPGQIKYF.

The chain uses TRBV6-6 and TRBJ1-2; possible D gene TRBD1, 6 bases. There are 15 residues in the CDR3. V was trimmed by 4 bases and J by 8 bases, leaving 20 bases between them. Looked up from germline, CDR1 is MNHNY and CDR2 is SVGAGI (reference sequence). This CDR3 reads CASSSQGTPLGGYTF. CDR3 nucleotide sequence: TGTGCCAGCAGTTCTCAGGGGACCCCCTTAGGGGGCTACACCTTC.

This clone was seen a single time. V is TRBV28 and J is TRBJ1-4; tentative D call: TRBD1 (6 bases). This CDR3 comprises 15 residues. CDR1 is MDHEN and CDR2 is SYDVKM in the germline V gene. Trimming cost V 4 bases and J 3 bases, with 12 bases left between them. CDR3 in amino acids: CASSSWGPSNEKLFF. The CDR3 DNA reads TGTGCCAGCAGTTCATGGGGGCCCTCTAATGAAAAACTGTTTTTT.

This clone occurred once. The rearrangement joins TRBV10-3 to TRBJ1-4, with D possibly being TRBD1 (6 bases). V lost 4 bases and J lost 6, with 12 bases in between. The length of the CDR3 is 14 residues. The germline V gene encodes CDR1 ENHRY and CDR2 SYGVKD. CDR3 in DNA: TGTGCCATCAGTGGAGACAGGCCGGATGAAAAACTGTTTTTT. It specifies CAISGDRPDEKLFF.

This chain links TRBV5-1 with TRBJ1-1, with D possibly being TRBD1 (5 bases). The CDR3 has 15 residues. Germline V gene data show CDR1 as SGHRS and CDR2 as YFSETQ. The V end was cut by 0 bases, the J end by 3 bases, with 12 bases between. The CDR3 coding sequence is TGCGCCAGCAGCTTGGTGGGGGACTTATACACTGAAGCTTTCTTT. Its translation is CASSLVGDLYTEAFF.

V gene TRBV5-6 combines with J gene TRBJ2-2; TRBD2 matches 13 bases. CDR3 length equals 18 residues. CDR1 SGHDT and CDR2 YYEEEE come from the germline V gene. Unmatched junction bases numbered 10, after V lost 4 bases and J lost 4 bases. DNA of the CDR3: TGTGCCAGCAGCGCAACTAGCGGGAGGGCCTGGGGCACCGGGGAGCTGTTTTTT. Protein: CASSATSGRAWGTGELFF.

Only a few counts were recorded for this clone. The chain recombines TRBV27 with TRBJ2-3; a weak D match, TRBD1 (5 bases). There are 15 residues in the CDR3. Germline V gives CDR1 MNHEY, CDR2 SMNVEV (reference sequence). Trimming stripped 6 bases from V and 5 bases from J, with 18 bases between. As DNA, the CDR3 is TGTGCCAGCAGGACAGCGAGACGTCCGGGAGATACGCAGTATTTT. Amino acid sequence: CASRTARRPGDTQYF.

The chain couples TRBV9 to TRBJ1-2; 10 bases fit TRBD1. Germline assignment: CDR1 SGDLS and CDR2 YYNGEE. The CDR3 loop spans 17 amino acids. The V segment lost 3 bases and the J segment 4 bases; nucleotides outside the gene matches: 12. The CDR3 DNA reads TGTGCCAGCAGCGCCGACAGGGGGCTCAACCTGCGCTATGGCTACACCTTC. Translation gives CASSADRGLNLRYGYTF.

This clone was counted only a few times. The chain is built from TRBV6-5 and TRBJ2-1, with a possible D match to TRBD2 (7 bases). V gave up 4 bases and J gave up 4 bases, with 17 bases separating them. CDR1 is MNHEY and CDR2 is SVGAGI in the germline V gene. The CDR3 spans 16 residues. The CDR3 spells CASSFLTGGGYNEQFF. CDR3 bases: TGTGCCAGCAGTTTTCTAACGGGGGGCGGGTACAATGAGCAGTTCTTC.

Sample share makes this clone medium-sized. This rearrangement joins TRBV9 to TRBJ1-1; a possible D gene is TRBD1 (6 bases). The CDR3 has 13 amino acids. The germline V gene encodes CDR1 SGDLS and CDR2 YYNGEE. Between the trimmed V and J ends, which lost 4 bases and 0 bases, there was a span of 7 bases. CDR3 in DNA: TGTGCCAGCAGCCCAGGGGTGAACACTGAAGCTTTCTTT. The encoded protein is CASSPGVNTEAFF. Supplemented by reference TRBV9 and TRBJ1-1, the full variable domain reads DSGVTQTPKHLITATGQRVTLRCSPRSGDLSVYWYQQSLDQGLQFLIQYYNGEERAKGNILERFSAQQFPDLHSELNLSSLELGDSALYFCASSPGVNTEAFFGQGTRLTVV.

The chain recombines TRBV6-6 with TRBJ2-2; D is perhaps TRBD1 (6 bases). V shed 5 bases and J shed 0 bases, with 10 bases lying between them. This CDR3 is built from 15 residues. Germline V gene sequence: CDR1 MNHNY, CDR2 SVGAGI (reference sequence). In DNA form, the CDR3 reads TGTGCCAGCAGTGGGACAAGACCGAACACCGGGGAGCTGTTTTTT. Amino acid sequence: CASSGTRPNTGELFF.

V and J are TRBV5-4 and TRBJ2-1, with D possibly TRBD2 on 5 matching bases. Trimming stripped 4 bases from V and 0 bases from J, with 11 bases between. The germline gives CDR1 SGHNT, CDR2 YYREEE (reference sequence). The CDR3 covers 15 residues. Here the CDR3 DNA reads TGTGCCAGCAGCCAGCCAGAGGGCTCCTACAATGAGCAGTTCTTC. Amino acids: CASSQPEGSYNEQFF.

This chain joins TRBV11-3 and TRBJ2-7; TRBD1 might be the D (6 bases). The CDR3 sequence is 15 residues long. Germline values: CDR1 SGHNT, CDR2 YENEEA. V was cut by 5 bases and J by 4 bases, with 18 bases left in between. The DNA of the CDR3 is TGTGCCAGCAGCCCAGGGGTAGGGCGAAGGTACGAGCAGTACTTC. It yields the protein CASSPGVGRRYEQYF.

This chain joins TRBV14 and TRBJ1-1; no clear D. The CDR3 totals 14 residues. CDR1 and CDR2 from the germline V gene are SGHDN and FVKESK. V shed 1 base and J shed 1 base, with 7 bases lying between them. The CDR3 DNA follows: TGTGCCAGCAGCCAAGTTCGGGAGAACACTGAAGCTTTCTTT. Protein sequence: CASSQVRENTEAFF.